This T cell receptor beta chain was recorded in a study of blood T cell repertoires in COVID-19. Study information: PBMCs, B-cell-depleted T cells, or T cells provided the cDNA or gDNA that made up the material.

TCRdb keeps only in-frame clones here, not all; method: immunoSEQ multiplex PCR. The sample includes 200,000 or so clones, roughly nine tenths of them seen just once. V was pared by 2 bases and J by 4 bases, with 6 bases between. The CDR3 is made up of 13 amino acids. Germline V gene lookup returns CDR1 ENHRY and CDR2 SYGVKD. The chain links TRBV10-3 to TRBJ1-5; D gene ambiguous. This clonotype was sampled from a woman aged 25 to 39 who had recovered from COVID-19. The sequencing input was PBMCs or T cells enriched from blood (not recorded which). The chain's CDR3 is CAISEHSNQPQHF. CDR3 coding DNA: TGTGCCATCAGTGAGCACAGTAATCAGCCCCAGCATTTT.